This entry describes one T cell receptor beta chain. Its matching antigen is unknown. This entry comes from a study of T cell responses to AZD1222 COVID-19 vaccine. The J segment lost 9 bases and the V segment lost 6 bases, leaving 6 bases of the junction unmatched. CDR1 is MNHEY, CDR2 SMNVEV, per germline (reference sequence). The CDR3 is 13 amino acids. General observations from the study: Unmutated variant regions are reportedly the target of nearly half of TCRs that are spike-specific. Most donors were white British, females outnumbered males, and clonal diversity was possibly underestimated.

Sequencing used immunoSEQ multiplex PCR; TCRdb keeps in-frame clones, though not all of them. The sample lists around 70,000 clones; about four fifths were seen once. The V and J genes are TRBV27 and TRBJ2-1; 9 positions match TRBD2. The TCR was taken from an adult in good health. The material sequenced was peripheral blood, taken on day 0 of MenACWY control vaccination. CDR3 in amino acids: CASRPSGVAEQFF. CDR3 nucleotides: TGTGCCAGCAGGCCTAGCGGGGTTGCTGAGCAGTTCTTC.